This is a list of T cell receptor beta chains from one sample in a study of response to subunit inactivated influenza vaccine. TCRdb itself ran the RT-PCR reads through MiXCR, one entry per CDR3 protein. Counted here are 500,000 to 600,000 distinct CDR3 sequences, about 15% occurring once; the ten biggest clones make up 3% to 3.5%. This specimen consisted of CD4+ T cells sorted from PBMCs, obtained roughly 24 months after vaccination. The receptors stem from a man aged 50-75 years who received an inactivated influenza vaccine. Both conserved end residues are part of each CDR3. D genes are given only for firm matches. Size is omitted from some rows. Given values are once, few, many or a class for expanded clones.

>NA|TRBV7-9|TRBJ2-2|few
TGTGCCAGCAGTAGGGCTGAGGGGGACACCGGGGAGCTGTTTTTT
CASSRAEGDTGELFF
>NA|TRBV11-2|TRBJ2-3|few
TGTGCCAGCAGCTTAGACTCGGCGGGGGCCCGCACAGATACGCAGTATTTT
CASSLDSAGARTDTQYF
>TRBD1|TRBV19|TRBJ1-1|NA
TGTGCCAGTACCCTCGGGACAGCAAATGCTTTCTTT
CASTLGTANAFF
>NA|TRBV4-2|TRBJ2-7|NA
TGTGCCAGCAGCCAAGTCGCACTAGACGAGCAGTACTTC
CASSQVALDEQYF
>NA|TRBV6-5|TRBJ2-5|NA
TGTGCCAGCAGTTACTCGTGGAAAGGGGCGGAAGAGACCCAGTACTTC
CASSYSWKGAEETQYF
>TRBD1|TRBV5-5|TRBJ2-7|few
TGTGCCAGCAGCCGGGACAGGGTAATCTACGAGCAGTACTTC
CASSRDRVIYEQYF
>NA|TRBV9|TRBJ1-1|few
TGTGCCAGCAGCGTAGAAGGGGGGACGTGGGCTGAAGCTTTCTTT
CASSVEGGTWAEAFF
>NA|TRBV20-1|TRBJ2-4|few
TGCAGTGCTAGAGACCACAGCAACCGCGGACAAAACATTCAGTACTTC
CSARDHSNRGQNIQYF
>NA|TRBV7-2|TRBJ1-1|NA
TGTGCCAGCAGCCCTACTGTCACGAACACTGAAGCTTTCTTT
CASSPTVTNTEAFF
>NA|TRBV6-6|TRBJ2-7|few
TGTGCCAGCGGGGCCAGGGCTACCTACGAGCAGTACTTC
CASGARATYEQYF
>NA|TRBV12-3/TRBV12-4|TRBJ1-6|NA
TGTGCCAGCAGTTTAGGTCAGGGTGCTTATTCACCCCTCCACTTT
CASSLGQGAYSPLHF
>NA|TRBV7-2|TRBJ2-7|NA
TGTGCCAGCAGCCCGCATGGTCCCCCCTACGAGCAGTACTTC
CASSPHGPPYEQYF
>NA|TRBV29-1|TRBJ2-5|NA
TGCAGCGTCGGAGGACGGACTAAAGAGACCCAGTACTTC
CSVGGRTKETQYF
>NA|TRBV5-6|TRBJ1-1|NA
TGTGCCAGCAGCGATACAGGGTTGAACACTGAAGCTTTCTTT
CASSDTGLNTEAFF
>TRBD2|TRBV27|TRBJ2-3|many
TGTGCCAGCAGTCACGGACTAGCGGGGCACACAGATACGCAGTATTTT
CASSHGLAGHTDTQYF
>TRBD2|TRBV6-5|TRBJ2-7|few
TGTGCCAGCAGTTACCCGAGACTAGCGGAGTCCTACGAGCAGTACTTC
CASSYPRLAESYEQYF
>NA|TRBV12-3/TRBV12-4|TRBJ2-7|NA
TGTGCCAGCAGTTTAGCGCTCGGAGGGGAAGTCTACGAGCAGTACTTC
CASSLALGGEVYEQYF
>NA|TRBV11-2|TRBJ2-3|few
TGTGCCAGCAGCTTAGGAGGGGTATCAGATACGCAGTATTTT
CASSLGGVSDTQYF
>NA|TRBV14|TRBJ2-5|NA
TGTGCCAGCAGCCAAGATATCCGGGCTAGGCAACAGACCCAGTACTTC
CASSQDIRARQQTQYF
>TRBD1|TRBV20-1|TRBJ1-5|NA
TGCAGGGTAGGACAGGGAAATCAGCCCCAGCATTTT
CRVGQGNQPQHF
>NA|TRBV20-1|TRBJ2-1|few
TGCAGTGCTAGAGATAGGGGTTACAATGAGCAGTTCTTC
CSARDRGYNEQFF
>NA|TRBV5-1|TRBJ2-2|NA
TGCGCCAGCAGCCTCCTATCGAACACCGGGGAGCTGTTTTTT
CASSLLSNTGELFF